A selection of T cell receptor beta chains follows, all from one sample in a study of shared clonotypes between healthy human individuals. Using immunoSEQ multiplex PCR, the repertoire was profiled, and TCRdb retains in-frame clones only, with some absent. The repertoire holds under 1,100,000 clones, with around 74% as singletons. Sequencing was carried out using memory CD4+ T cells sorted from blood. The source of these receptors is a man aged 18 to 29 in good health. Both conserved end residues are part of each CDR3. A D gene is named only where the DNA matches it firmly. A row's size may be missing; if present it is once, few, many or a size class.

D: TRBD1; J: TRBJ1-1; size: NA; V: TRBV7-2; DNA: TGTGCCAGCAGCTTAAGGCAGGGGGCGGAATCAGGGACTGAAGCTTTCTTT; CDR3: CASSLRQGAESGTEAFF
D: NA; J: TRBJ2-7; size: NA; V: TRBV15; DNA: TGTGCCACCAGCAGAGATATGGTCTCCTACGAGCAGTACTTC; CDR3: CATSRDMVSYEQYF
D: NA; J: TRBJ1-6; size: NA; V: TRBV10-1; DNA: TGCGCCAGCAGTGGGTCGGAGGGTTCACCCCTCCACTTT; CDR3: CASSGSEGSPLHF
D: NA; J: TRBJ2-5; size: once; V: TRBV2; DNA: TGTGCCAGCAGTGAGAACGGACAAGAGACCCAGTACTTC; CDR3: CASSENGQETQYF
D: TRBD1; J: TRBJ1-4; size: NA; V: TRBV18; DNA: TGTGCCAGCTCACCACCAATAGGGGGCGAGACTAATGAAAAACTGTTTTTT; CDR3: CASSPPIGGETNEKLFF
D: NA; J: TRBJ1-3; size: many; V: TRBV5-1; DNA: TGCGCCAGCAGCTTGGTGGGCTTTGGCTCTGGAAACACCATATATTTT; CDR3: CASSLVGFGSGNTIYF
D: NA; J: TRBJ2-7; size: NA; V: TRBV7-6; DNA: TGTGCCAGCAGCTTAGGTTCAAGCGGATCCTACGAGCAGTACTTC; CDR3: CASSLGSSGSYEQYF
D: NA; J: TRBJ1-1; size: once; V: TRBV13; DNA: TGTGCCAGCAGCTTAGCCCGACCTCTAAGAAGCGGAGAAGCTTTCTTT; CDR3: CASSLARPLRSGEAFF
D: NA; J: TRBJ1-2; size: many; V: TRBV19; DNA: TGTGCCAGTAATGGCCGACCTAACTATGGCTACACCTTC; CDR3: CASNGRPNYGYTF
D: NA; J: TRBJ1-4; size: once; V: TRBV4-1; DNA: TGCGCCAGCAGCCAAGATTGGGGCAGATCTAATGAAAAACTGTTTTTT; CDR3: CASSQDWGRSNEKLFF
D: NA; J: TRBJ1-4; size: NA; V: TRBV6-5; DNA: TGTGCCAGCAGTTACCGGGTGAATAGTGAAAAACTGTTTTTT; CDR3: CASSYRVNSEKLFF
D: NA; J: TRBJ1-2; size: NA; V: TRBV6-1; DNA: TGTGCCACCCTTTTTCGTGACCGAAACTATGGCTACACCTTC; CDR3: CATLFRDRNYGYTF
D: TRBD2; J: TRBJ2-1; size: NA; V: TRBV4-3; DNA: TGCGCCAGCAGCCAAGAAGTGAACCTAGCGGGAGGAAGGAATGAGCAGTTCTTC; CDR3: CASSQEVNLAGGRNEQFF
D: NA; J: TRBJ2-5; size: NA; V: TRBV19; DNA: TGTGCCAGTAGTATACTAGGGGAATCAGGGCAAGAGACCCAGTACTTC; CDR3: CASSILGESGQETQYF
D: NA; J: TRBJ2-3; size: NA; V: TRBV28; DNA: TGTGCCAGCAGTTTCCTGGGGGGATACACAGATACGCAGTATTTT; CDR3: CASSFLGGYTDTQYF
D: TRBD2; J: TRBJ2-3; size: NA; V: TRBV11-1; DNA: TGTGCCAGTAGGACGGGGACTAGTGCAGATACGCAGTATTTT; CDR3: CASRTGTSADTQYF
D: NA; J: TRBJ1-4; size: NA; V: TRBV30; DNA: TGTGCCTGCGGGCCCCAGGTGGCTGAAAAACTGTTTTTT; CDR3: CACGPQVAEKLFF
D: TRBD1; J: TRBJ2-1; size: NA; V: TRBV18; DNA: TGTGCCAGCTCAGGGACAGGGGGCAATGAGCAGTTCTTC; CDR3: CASSGTGGNEQFF
D: NA; J: TRBJ2-6; size: NA; V: TRBV6-1; DNA: TGTGCCAGCATCGCAGGGATCTCTGGGGCCAACGTCCTGACTTTC; CDR3: CASIAGISGANVLTF
D: TRBD1; J: TRBJ1-6; size: NA; V: TRBV2; DNA: TGTGCCAGCAGCGATGGGGACAGGGGGCGTTCACCCCTCCACTTT; CDR3: CASSDGDRGRSPLHF
D: TRBD1; J: TRBJ2-7; size: NA; V: TRBV5-4; DNA: TGTGCCAGCAGCCCAGGGGGATTGTTGAATTCCTACGAGCAGTACTTC; CDR3: CASSPGGLLNSYEQYF
D: TRBD1; J: TRBJ1-4; size: NA; V: TRBV4-1; DNA: TGCGCCAGCAGCCAACAACAGGGGAGGAATGAAAAACTGTTTTTT; CDR3: CASSQQQGRNEKLFF
D: NA; J: TRBJ2-3; size: NA; V: TRBV12-5; DNA: TGTGCTAGCTCCACTCGTTCTAGCACAGATACGCAGTATTTT; CDR3: CASSTRSSTDTQYF
D: NA; J: TRBJ2-3; size: NA; V: TRBV28; DNA: TGTGCCAGCAGCAGTTTACTAACAGATACGCAGTATTTT; CDR3: CASSSLLTDTQYF